A selection of T cell receptor beta chains follows, all from one sample in a study of T cells in Graves' hyperthyroidism and ophthalmopathy. TCRdb fed the multiplex PCR reads into MiXCR, producing one record per CDR3 protein. The sample holds 350,000 or so distinct CDR3 sequences, around a sixth seen once. The sequencing input was blood. Receptors were obtained from a middle-aged woman with Graves' ophthalmopathy. CDR3s include the opening cysteine and the closing phenylalanine or tryptophan. The D gene is left open where the match is weak. Size is stated for part of the rows, as once, few or many counts, or as a class when the clone is expanded.

TRBV2,NA,many,TRBJ1-1,TGTGCCAGCAGGAGGGGAGGGGAGAACACTGAAGCTTTCTTT,CASRRGGENTEAFF
TRBV6-1,NA,NA,TRBJ1-2,TGTGCCAGCATCCGAGACAACTATGGCTACATCTTC,CASIRDNYGYIF
TRBV29-1,NA,few,TRBJ1-1,TGCAGCGTTGCCAGGGAAGACACTGAAGCTTTCTTT,CSVAREDTEAFF
TRBV20-1,NA,NA,TRBJ2-7,TGCAGTGCTAGAGTGGGGCAGTCTTCTTCATACGAGCAGTACTTC,CSARVGQSSSYEQYF
TRBV29-1,NA,few,TRBJ2-5,TGCAGCGTTCGAGGTCAATTCCAAGAGACCCAGTACTTC,CSVRGQFQETQYF
TRBV28,TRBD1,many,TRBJ2-2,TGTGCCAGCACCCTGGACAGGGGATCCGGGGAGCTGTTTTTT,CASTLDRGSGELFF
TRBV20-1,TRBD2,many,TRBJ2-7,TGTGGGCTAGCGGGAGTGGGCGAGCAGTACTTC,CGLAGVGEQYF
TRBV12-3/TRBV12-4,NA,many,TRBJ2-5,TGTGCCAGCAGTTTATTTTCCGAGACCCAGTACTTC,CASSLFSETQYF
TRBV11-2,NA,many,TRBJ2-2,TGTGCCAGCAGCCCACAGGGTCCTGGGGAGCTGTTTTTT,CASSPQGPGELFF
TRBV18,TRBD2,many,TRBJ2-5,TGTGCCAGCTCGCCGTCTCTAGCGGGAGTGGGAGAGACCCAGTACTTC,CASSPSLAGVGETQYF
TRBV19,NA,many,TRBJ1-1,TGTGCCAGTAGTACGCTGGGGGTGGGAACTGAAGCTTTCTTT,CASSTLGVGTEAFF
TRBV9,NA,many,TRBJ2-5,TGTGCCAGCAGCGCCACCAGGGGCCGTCGAGAGACCCAGTACTTC,CASSATRGRRETQYF
TRBV20-1,NA,many,TRBJ2-7,TGCAGTGCTCGGGGGACTCTTTTAGAGCAGTACTTC,CSARGTLLEQYF
TRBV5-1,NA,many,TRBJ2-2,TGCGCCAGCAGCCCACCCGGGGAGCTGTTTTTT,CASSPPGELFF
TRBV5-1,NA,many,TRBJ1-5,TGCGCCAGCAGACCCCTATGGCCCCAGCATTTT,CASRPLWPQHF
TRBV11-1,NA,many,TRBJ2-3,TGTGCCAGCAGCTTGCAGCGGGCGGGAACTACCAACACAGATACGCAGTATTTT,CASSLQRAGTTNTDTQYF
TRBV4-3,TRBD2,many,TRBJ2-7,TGCGCCAGCAGCCGGGGACTAGCGGGAGACGAGCAGTACTTC,CASSRGLAGDEQYF
TRBV6-2/TRBV6-3,TRBD1,NA,TRBJ1-2,TGTGCCAGCAGTTTGCCTCCCAACCGGACAGGAAATGGCTATGGCTACACCTTC,CASSLPPNRTGNGYGYTF
TRBV4-1,NA,many,TRBJ2-6,TGCGCCAGCAGCCAAGAAGGTTTCGATCCTTGGGGCTCTGGGGCCAACGTCCTGACTTTC,CASSQEGFDPWGSGANVLTF
TRBV28,NA,many,TRBJ1-5,TGTGCCAGCAATGGGCCAGGGTACAATCAGCCCCAGCATTTT,CASNGPGYNQPQHF
TRBV6-5,NA,NA,TRBJ1-2,TGTGCCAGCAGTTCCAGGGGTGCAAACTATGGCTACACCTTC,CASSSRGANYGYTF
TRBV7-2,NA,many,TRBJ1-1,TGTGCCAGCAGCTTACTCGCGGTCGTTAACACTGAAGCTTTCTTT,CASSLLAVVNTEAFF
TRBV11-2,TRBD1,many,TRBJ1-1,TGTGCCAGCAGATTGACAGGGGGTAAGAACACTGAAGCTTTCTTT,CASRLTGGKNTEAFF
TRBV6-5,TRBD2,many,TRBJ2-7,TGTGCCAGCAGTTCTACTCTTGCGGGAGGAGGATACGAGCAGTACTTC,CASSSTLAGGGYEQYF